The rows below give T cell receptor beta chains drawn from one sample of a study of blood T cell repertoires in COVID-19. The method was immunoSEQ multiplex PCR; TCRdb's version includes in-frame clones alone and lacks a portion of them. The sample contains over 90,000 clones, 75% to 90% of which appear only once. Sequences were obtained from peripheral blood. These receptors were collected from a human donor in a cohort sampled during active COVID-19. Both conserved end residues are trimmed from each CDR3.

V gene: TRBV28
J gene: TRBJ2-2
CDR3 protein: ASNLPAGAGGPTGELF

V gene: TRBV5-6
J gene: TRBJ2-2
CDR3 protein: ASSGDTGSSTGELF

V gene: TRBV5-1
J gene: TRBJ2-2
CDR3 protein: ASIQQGMGNTGELF

V gene: TRBV6-2/TRBV6-3
J gene: TRBJ2-1
CDR3 protein: ASSYGLRSQQF

V gene: TRBV6-5
J gene: TRBJ1-1
CDR3 protein: ASSYSQGGAEAF

V gene: TRBV2
J gene: TRBJ2-1
CDR3 protein: ASRGLAGDNEQF

V gene: TRBV6-6
J gene: TRBJ1-2
CDR3 protein: ASSYKGDLGYT

V gene: TRBV7-2
J gene: TRBJ2-3
CDR3 protein: ASSPRTSGFTDTQY

V gene: TRBV5-1
J gene: TRBJ1-6
CDR3 protein: ASSLGAGSYNSPLH

V gene: TRBV14
J gene: TRBJ2-1
CDR3 protein: ASSQLGGYNEQF

V gene: TRBV9
J gene: TRBJ1-2
CDR3 protein: ASSWTGEGGDYGYT

V gene: TRBV7-2
J gene: TRBJ2-1
CDR3 protein: ASSLGGQGQHEQF

V gene: TRBV6-1
J gene: TRBJ2-3
CDR3 protein: ASREDSFSTDTQY

V gene: TRBV5-1
J gene: TRBJ2-3
CDR3 protein: ASSLVGGAITDTQY

V gene: TRBV25-1
J gene: TRBJ2-7
CDR3 protein: ASSDFGETGQV

V gene: TRBV3-1/TRBV3-2
J gene: TRBJ2-3
CDR3 protein: ASSQGLAQGTQY

V gene: TRBV28
J gene: TRBJ1-5
CDR3 protein: ASSLSRQGAQPQH

V gene: TRBV7-2
J gene: TRBJ2-5
CDR3 protein: ASSLAGDSRQTQY

V gene: TRBV10-3
J gene: TRBJ1-2
CDR3 protein: AISESLRTASDGYT

V gene: TRBV25-1
J gene: TRBJ1-1
CDR3 protein: ASRELDRGSEAF

V gene: TRBV5-1
J gene: TRBJ1-1
CDR3 protein: ASTSLGRNTEAF

V gene: TRBV6-2/TRBV6-3
J gene: TRBJ1-2
CDR3 protein: ASSPGTFSSNYGYT

V gene: TRBV5-4
J gene: TRBJ2-7
CDR3 protein: ASSPRAGQGSEQY

V gene: TRBV6-1
J gene: TRBJ2-5
CDR3 protein: ASSEDPGNVGETQY

V gene: TRBV11-3
J gene: TRBJ1-2
CDR3 protein: ASSSTRDRRYGYT

V gene: TRBV7-9
J gene: TRBJ1-6
CDR3 protein: ASSYQTENSPLH

V gene: TRBV11-2
J gene: TRBJ2-7
CDR3 protein: ASSPGTGGEQY

V gene: TRBV9
J gene: TRBJ1-1
CDR3 protein: ASSVEGRMNTEAF

V gene: TRBV7-3
J gene: TRBJ2-3
CDR3 protein: ASSPNSVDTQY

V gene: TRBV27
J gene: TRBJ2-1
CDR3 protein: ASGTSGGVNPYNEQF

V gene: TRBV2
J gene: TRBJ1-2
CDR3 protein: ALLEAGANYGYT

V gene: TRBV3-1/TRBV3-2
J gene: TRBJ1-6
CDR3 protein: ASSQDRGRVNSPLH

V gene: TRBV5-4
J gene: TRBJ1-1
CDR3 protein: ASSLSSSGPEAF

V gene: TRBV9
J gene: TRBJ2-1
CDR3 protein: ASSDSGGWGEQF

V gene: TRBV9
J gene: TRBJ2-5
CDR3 protein: ASSALSGGYVETQY

V gene: TRBV19
J gene: TRBJ2-1
CDR3 protein: ASSIDWGQGQF

V gene: TRBV7-6
J gene: TRBJ2-3
CDR3 protein: ASSLGAGQRRSTDTQY

V gene: TRBV30
J gene: TRBJ2-5
CDR3 protein: AWGTGVRETQY

V gene: TRBV3-1/TRBV3-2
J gene: TRBJ1-1
CDR3 protein: ASNFDRNTEAF

V gene: TRBV9
J gene: TRBJ1-3
CDR3 protein: ASSVEGGDGNTIY

V gene: TRBV12-3/TRBV12-4
J gene: TRBJ2-3
CDR3 protein: ASTMSTDTQY

V gene: TRBV7-8
J gene: TRBJ1-1
CDR3 protein: ASSSRLTNTEAF

V gene: TRBV13
J gene: TRBJ2-3
CDR3 protein: ASSPLTGAGTDTQY

V gene: TRBV10-1
J gene: TRBJ2-5
CDR3 protein: ASSSGLRGETQY

V gene: TRBV5-4
J gene: TRBJ2-6
CDR3 protein: ASSLGGSGSGANVLT

V gene: TRBV9
J gene: TRBJ2-5
CDR3 protein: ASSVWGGGETQY

V gene: TRBV2
J gene: TRBJ1-5
CDR3 protein: ASKGTTYSNQPQH

V gene: TRBV5-4
J gene: TRBJ2-4
CDR3 protein: ASSLGGLAKNIQY

V gene: TRBV24-1
J gene: TRBJ2-5
CDR3 protein: ATSDPSGGAGLY

V gene: TRBV5-3
J gene: TRBJ2-3
CDR3 protein: ARSRTSGGAPSTDTQY

V gene: TRBV6-5
J gene: TRBJ1-1
CDR3 protein: ASSYFGGANTEAF

V gene: TRBV3-1/TRBV3-2
J gene: TRBJ1-2
CDR3 protein: ASSQDRAGGYT

V gene: TRBV7-9
J gene: TRBJ2-7
CDR3 protein: ASSLPAGGARYEQY

V gene: TRBV6-4
J gene: TRBJ2-3
CDR3 protein: ASSEGSGGGDTDTQY

V gene: TRBV30
J gene: TRBJ2-1
CDR3 protein: AWSVAGGFEQF

V gene: TRBV9
J gene: TRBJ2-3
CDR3 protein: ASSGSGGLTDTQY

V gene: TRBV6-5
J gene: TRBJ1-1
CDR3 protein: ASNGQGKTEAF